These T cell receptor beta chains were read from a single sample in a study of T cells in tuberculosis. Measured with immunoSEQ multiplex PCR; TCRdb has only the in-frame clones, and not every one. The sample contains 30,000 to 40,000 clones, approximately 97% of which appear only once. The sequenced sample consisted of PBMCs. The origin of the receptors is a donor under 30 with latent tuberculosis or without tuberculosis infection. CDR3s include the opening cysteine and the closing phenylalanine or tryptophan. Each record gives: CDR3 length, D gene, clone size, V gene, J gene, CDR3 protein, CDR3 DNA. A D gene is named only where the DNA matches it firmly. A clone size is listed for some rows: how often the clone was seen (once, few, many), or a class if it is expanded.

19	-	-	TRBV1	TRBJ2-2	CTSSQDCLGREGRTGELFF	TGCACCAGCAGCCAAGACTGTTTGGGGCGGGAGGGCCGAACCGGGGAGCTGTTTTTT
13	-	once	TRBV6-1	TRBJ2-3	CASSESGPDTQYF	TGTGCCAGCAGTGAATCAGGGCCAGATACGCAGTATTTT
16	TRBD2	-	TRBV6-5	TRBJ2-3	CASSYFGGGRTDTQYF	TGTGCCAGCAGTTACTTTGGGGGCGGGAGGACAGATACGCAGTATTTT
16	TRBD1	-	TRBV6-5	TRBJ2-1	CASSYSTGELPNEQFF	TGTGCCAGCAGTTACTCGACAGGGGAATTACCCAATGAGCAGTTCTTC
13	TRBD2	once	TRBV6-5	TRBJ2-7	CASRPSGRYEQYF	TGTGCCAGCAGACCTAGCGGGAGGTACGAGCAGTACTTC
15	-	-	TRBV28	TRBJ1-2	CASIPWGGSNYGYTF	TGTGCCAGCATTCCCTGGGGGGGTTCTAACTATGGCTACACCTTC
15	-	-	TRBV19	TRBJ1-2	CASSIIGEGRDGYTF	TGTGCCAGTAGTATAATAGGAGAGGGCCGAGATGGCTACACCTTC
15	-	-	TRBV5-1	TRBJ1-5	CASSLTGYSNQPQHF	TGCGCCAGCAGCTTGACAGGGTATAGCAATCAGCCCCAGCATTTT
14	-	-	TRBV6-5	TRBJ1-1	CASRVPGLNTEAFF	TGTGCCAGCCGAGTCCCGGGATTGAACACTGAAGCTTTCTTT
15	TRBD2	-	TRBV5-8	TRBJ2-7	CASSLFTSGGNEQYF	TGTGCCAGCAGCTTGTTCACTAGCGGGGGGAACGAGCAGTACTTC
16	TRBD1	-	TRBV5-1	TRBJ1-1	CASSRGTGLLDTEAFF	TGCGCCAGCAGTCGCGGGACAGGTCTCTTGGACACTGAAGCTTTCTTT
13	-	-	TRBV19	TRBJ1-2	CATHQAGDYGYTF	TGTGCCACCCACCAGGCCGGTGACTATGGCTACACCTTC
14	TRBD1	-	TRBV9	TRBJ1-2	CASSLTGGGDGYTF	TGTGCCAGCAGTCTGACAGGGGGCGGCGATGGCTACACCTTC
13	TRBD1	-	TRBV28	TRBJ2-7	CASKQGPLYEQYF	TGTGCCAGCAAACAGGGGCCCCTCTACGAGCAGTACTTC
16	-	once	TRBV28	TRBJ1-1	CASSQKEVYYYTEAFF	TGTGCCAGCAGCCAGAAGGAGGTATACTATTACACTGAAGCTTTCTTT
17	-	-	TRBV7-6	TRBJ1-2	CASSSERAGRVNYGYTF	TGTGCCAGCAGCTCTGAAAGGGCGGGACGAGTCAACTATGGCTACACCTTC
14	-	-	TRBV9	TRBJ1-2	CASSVGPGSDGYTF	TGTGCCAGCAGCGTAGGGCCAGGGTCGGATGGCTACACCTTC
16	TRBD2	-	TRBV15	TRBJ2-1	CATSTSTSASYNEQFF	TGTGCCACCAGCACCTCTACTAGCGCTTCCTACAATGAGCAGTTCTTC
13	-	-	TRBV7-3	TRBJ1-1	CASSSQGGTEAFF	TGTGCCAGCAGCTCCCAAGGGGGCACTGAAGCTTTCTTT
14	TRBD2	-	TRBV9	TRBJ2-7	CASSVAAGGYEQYF	TGTGCCAGCAGCGTAGCTGCGGGAGGCTACGAGCAGTACTTC
13	-	-	TRBV7-3	TRBJ2-1	CAPITGGRGEQFF	TGTGCCCCGATTACGGGGGGCCGGGGTGAGCAGTTCTTC
11	-	-	TRBV15	TRBJ2-5	CATSSKETQYF	TGTGCCACCAGCAGCAAAGAGACCCAGTACTTC
16	TRBD1	-	TRBV5-3	TRBJ2-7	CARSYIQGDSFYEQYF	TGTGCCAGAAGTTACATCCAGGGGGACAGCTTCTACGAGCAGTACTTC